The 14 T cell receptor beta chains in this list originate from one sample, sequenced in a study of Ad26.COV2.S vaccination and SARS-CoV-2 variants (dated by TCRdb to about 2021). In light of the paper, this sample's treatment or condition label describes: about 20 received Ad26.COV2.S at low or high dose, single or two shots; 5 received placebo; per-sample allocation not given. Repertoires of vaccine and placebo recipients were sequenced from samples taken on day 63 after the first injection. Library preparation employed the immunoSEQ multiplex PCR assay. The table was pulled from immuneACCESS by TCRdb, which kept in-frame rearrangements only. Such tables lose some clones; where checked, under half of the loss comes from unresolved V genes, and the rest has no known cause. Here the sample has fewer than 500,000 clones; 89% occur a single time. About 2.4% of the sample goes to the ten largest clones.

The source was peripheral blood, collected in a trial of Ad26.COV2.S vaccine versus placebo. The receptors come from a person between 18 and 65 years old who received the Ad26.COV2.S COVID-19 vaccine or a placebo.

This clone was seen once. V is TRBV5-1 and J is TRBJ2-7; the D gene is possibly TRBD1 (6 bases). Germline-derived CDR1 and CDR2 are SGHRS and YFSETQ. The V gene lost 2 bases and the J gene lost 6 bases, with 9 bases spanning the gap. CDR3 size: 12 residues. The CDR3 DNA sequence: TGCGCCAGCAGCTTAGGGGGAACCGAGCAGTACTTC. Translated, it gives CASSLGGTEQYF.

The chain has TRBV24-1 and TRBJ2-7, with a weak D call TRBD1 (5 bases). Looked up from germline, CDR1 is KGHDR and CDR2 is SFDVKD. The V and J ends lost 4 bases and 0 bases respectively, with 6 bases between them. The CDR3 covers 13 residues. Here the CDR3 DNA reads TGTGCCACCAGTGACAGGGTCTCCTACGAGCAGTACTTC. Amino acids: CATSDRVSYEQYF.

The chain is built from TRBV28 and TRBJ2-5; TRBD2 agrees at 15 bases. CDR3 length: 20 amino acids. V lost 3 bases, J lost 5 bases, and 16 bases stayed unmatched. Germline V gene data show CDR1 as MDHEN and CDR2 as SYDVKM. CDR3 sequence reads: CASSLPGLAGGLDRWETQYF. The CDR3 coding sequence is TGTGCCAGCAGTTTGCCCGGACTAGCGGGGGGGCTGGATCGTTGGGAGACCCAGTACTTC.

The rearrangement uses TRBV18 and TRBJ2-1; a weak D match, TRBD1 (6 bases). This CDR3 is built from 11 residues. The V and J ends lost 8 bases and 10 bases respectively, with 12 bases between them. Germline V gives CDR1 KGHSH, CDR2 LQKENI. The DNA of the CDR3 is TGTGCCAGCCTACAGGGAGTGGAGCAGTTCTTC. Its translation: CASLQGVEQFF.

The chain uses TRBV16 and TRBJ1-5; D remains ambiguous. This CDR3 is built from 16 residues. Per the germline V gene, CDR1 is KGHSY and CDR2 is FQNENV. V dropped 4 bases and J dropped 5 bases, with 18 bases sitting between them. CDR3 residues: CASSLGKAGGHQPQHF. The CDR3 DNA reads TGTGCCAGCAGCCTAGGAAAGGCAGGTGGTCATCAGCCCCAGCATTTT.

The gene calls are TRBV19 and TRBJ1-4; TRBD1 is a possible D gene (6 bases). Germline V gene lookup returns CDR1 LNHDA and CDR2 SQIVND (reference sequence). The CDR3 spans 15 residues. V was clipped by 1 base and J by 5 bases, with 11 bases between them. DNA of the CDR3: TGTGCCAGTAGTATAGTAGGGACATTCAATGAAAAACTGTTTTTT. Its translation: CASSIVGTFNEKLFF.

This chain connects TRBV5-5 to TRBJ1-6; D call uncertain. Trimming pared 4 bases from V and 8 bases from J, leaving 10 bases between. Germline-derived CDR1 and CDR2 are SGHKS and YYEKEE (reference sequence). This CDR3 has 13 residues. This CDR3 is CASSPQDHSPLHF. In nucleotides, the CDR3 is TGTGCCAGCAGCCCCCAGGACCATTCACCCCTCCACTTT.

The V call is TRBV7-9, the J call TRBJ1-1, with 7 bases fitting TRBD1. In germline, CDR1 is SEHNR, CDR2 FQNEAQ (reference sequence). The J segment lost 0 bases and the V segment lost 4 bases, leaving 8 bases of the junction unmatched. The CDR3 sequence is 16 residues long. The CDR3 sequence: CASSYSNRGMNTEAFF. In DNA, the CDR3 is TGTGCCAGCAGCTATTCAAACAGGGGCATGAACACTGAAGCTTTCTTT.

This clone has a single count. The rearrangement uses TRBV2 and TRBJ1-1; possibly TRBD1 for D (5 bases). The CDR3 is 15 residues long. CDR1 is SNHLY, CDR2 FYNNEI, per germline. Trimming took 8 bases from V and 0 from J, leaving 16 bases between them. The CDR3 sequence is CASGVSGALNTEAFF. The CDR3 DNA is TGTGCCAGCGGGGTAAGCGGGGCCTTGAACACTGAAGCTTTCTTT.

This chain uses TRBV19 with TRBJ2-1, with D possibly TRBD2 on 6 matching bases. CDR1 is LNHDA, CDR2 SQIVND, per germline (reference sequence). V was trimmed by 7 bases and J by 6 bases, leaving 22 bases between them. The CDR3 has 16 residues. Here the CDR3 reads CASTWKGGLRGNEQFF. In DNA form, the CDR3 reads TGTGCCAGTACGTGGAAGGGAGGCCTTAGAGGCAATGAGCAGTTCTTC.

The chain links TRBV6-2 or TRBV6-3 to TRBJ1-4; D gene uncertain. Trimming took 6 bases from V and 4 from J, leaving 18 bases between them. The CDR3 contains 16 residues. Germline lookup yields CDR1 MNHEY and CDR2 SVGEGT. The CDR3 sequence: CASSPSPSRFNEKLFF. CDR3 in DNA: TGTGCCAGCAGCCCTTCCCCCAGCAGGTTTAATGAAAAACTGTTTTTT.

The V call is TRBV14, the J call TRBJ1-2; D remains ambiguous. Trimming pared 4 bases from V and 2 bases from J, leaving 14 bases between. Germline CDR1 and CDR2: SGHDN and FVKESK. The CDR3 has 15 residues. The CDR3 DNA sequence: TGTGCCAGCAGCCCCCCTGGAGGGCACAACTATGGCTACACCTTC. The encoded protein is CASSPPGGHNYGYTF.

The chain recombines TRBV5-1 with TRBJ2-7; D is possibly TRBD1 (7 bases). From germline, CDR1 is SGHRS and CDR2 YFSETQ. This CDR3 is 16 amino acids long. V lost 0 bases and J 6 bases, leaving 19 bases between the germline ends. CDR3 region: CASSLAEGAGWVEQYF. CDR3 DNA: TGCGCCAGCAGCTTGGCCGAGGGGGCGGGATGGGTCGAGCAGTACTTC.

This clone was seen a single time. The J gene is TRBJ2-1, the V gene TRBV27; D is tentatively TRBD1 or TRBD2 (5 bases each). V shed 5 bases and J shed 9 bases, with 20 bases lying between them. Germline V CDR1 and CDR2: MNHEY, SMNVEV (reference sequence). The CDR3 spans 15 residues. CDR3 residues: CASSRPGTSSVEQFF. The CDR3 nucleotides read TGTGCCAGCAGTCGCCCCGGGACCTCGTCTGTTGAGCAGTTCTTC.